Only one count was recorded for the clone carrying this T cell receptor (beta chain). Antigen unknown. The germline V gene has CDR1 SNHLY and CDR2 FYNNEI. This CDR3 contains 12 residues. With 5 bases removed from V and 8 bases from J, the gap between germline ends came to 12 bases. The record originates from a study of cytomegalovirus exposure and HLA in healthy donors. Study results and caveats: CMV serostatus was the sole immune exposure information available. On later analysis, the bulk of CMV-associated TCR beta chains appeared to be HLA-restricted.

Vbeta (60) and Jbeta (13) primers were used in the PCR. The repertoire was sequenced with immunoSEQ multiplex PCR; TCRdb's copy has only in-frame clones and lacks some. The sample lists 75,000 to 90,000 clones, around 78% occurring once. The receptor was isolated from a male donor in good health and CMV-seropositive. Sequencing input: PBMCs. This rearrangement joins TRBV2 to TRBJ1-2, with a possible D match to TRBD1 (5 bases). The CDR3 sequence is CASSFQGRGYTF. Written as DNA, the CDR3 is TGTGCCAGCAGTTTCCAGGGTAGAGGCTACACCTTC.